The 17 T cell receptor beta chains given below trace back to one sample, sequenced in a study of shared clonotypes between healthy human individuals. Clones were sequenced by immunoSEQ multiplex PCR, and TCRdb holds only the in-frame ones, with some missing. The repertoire consists of about 1 million clones, with about 74% occurring once and the leading ten covering over 1.3%. Sequencing was performed on memory CD4+ T cells sorted from blood. The subset was: CD45RA-negative fraction. Receptors originate from a man between 18 and 29 years old in good health.

The gene calls are TRBV7-9 and TRBJ2-3; 10 bases fit TRBD2. The CDR3 loop spans 14 amino acids. Germline-derived CDR1 and CDR2 are SEHNR and FQNEAQ (reference sequence). Trimming removed 7 bases from V and 5 bases from J; junction bases left unmatched: 6. The CDR3 DNA is TGTGCCAGCAACGCAGCGGGGGGGCAAGATACGCAGTATTTT. Amino acids: CASNAAGGQDTQYF. Full variable domain (missing parts from reference TRBV7-9 and TRBJ2-3): DTGVSQNPRHKITKRGQNVTFRCDPISEHNRLYWYRQTLGQGPEFLTYFQNEAQLEKSRLLSDRFSAERPKGSFSTLEIQRTEQGDSAMYLCASNAAGGQDTQYFGPGTRLTVL.

The chain carries TRBV4-2 and TRBJ1-2, with 9 bases fitting TRBD1. With V trimmed by 0 bases and J by 10 bases, 6 bases remained unmatched. The CDR3 consists of 14 residues. Germline V gene data show CDR1 as LGHNA and CDR2 as YNFKEQ. The CDR3: CASSQETGGATYTF. CDR3 in DNA: TGTGCCAGCAGCCAAGAAACAGGGGGCGCGACCTACACCTTC.

The chain carries TRBV6-1 and TRBJ2-6; D remains unclear. V lost 10 bases and J lost 1, with 11 bases in between. The germline V gene encodes CDR1 MNHNS and CDR2 SASEGT. CDR3 length equals 14 residues. The DNA for the CDR3 is TGTGCCACCTTGGTATGGTCTGGGGCCAACGTCCTGACTTTC. As protein: CATLVWSGANVLTF.

V gene TRBV7-2 combines with J gene TRBJ2-5; maybe TRBD2 (5 bases). Germline V lookup: CDR1 SGHTA, CDR2 FQGNSA. This CDR3 has 13 residues. V dropped 6 bases and J dropped 5 bases, with 13 bases sitting between them. CDR3 in amino acids: CASRENPGETQYF. For the CDR3, the DNA is TGTGCCAGCAGGGAGAACCCGGGGGAGACCCAGTACTTC.

The chain is built from TRBV10-1 and TRBJ2-2; D call uncertain. The germline V and J ends were trimmed by 0 bases and 3 bases, with 2 bases remaining between them. This CDR3 has 13 residues. Germline V gene sequence: CDR1 WNHNN, CDR2 SYGVQD (reference sequence). CDR3 nucleotide sequence: TGCGCCAGCAGTGAGTCGTACACCGGGGAGCTGTTTTTT. This encodes CASSESYTGELFF.

The chain has TRBV5-1 and TRBJ1-5; perhaps TRBD1 as D (5 bases). The CDR3 totals 15 residues. Germline lookup yields CDR1 SGHRS and CDR2 YFSETQ. The ends were cut back, 2 bases at V and 3 bases at J, with 12 bases in the middle. CDR3 residues: CASSFLPGNNQPQHF. The CDR3 DNA follows: TGCGCCAGCAGCTTTCTTCCAGGGAACAATCAGCCCCAGCATTTT. The entire variable domain, with the rest obtained from reference TRBV5-1 and TRBJ1-5, is as follows: KAGVTQTPRYLIKTRGQQVTLSCSPISGHRSVSWYQQTPGQGLQFLFEYFSETQRNKGNFPGRFSGRQFSNSRSEMNVSTLELGDSALYLCASSFLPGNNQPQHFGDGTRLSIL.

In its sample, this clone was seen a few times. The chain employs TRBV18 and TRBJ2-1; TRBD2 might be the D (6 bases). This CDR3 is built from 16 residues. Germline CDR1 reads KGHSH; CDR2 reads LQKENI. Trimming shortened V by 6 bases and J by 3 bases, and 18 bases separated the two germline ends. In DNA, the CDR3 is TGTGCCAGCTCTTTAACGGGGGTAGCGGTCTACAATGAGCAGTTCTTC. Translation: CASSLTGVAVYNEQFF.

The chain has TRBV2 and TRBJ1-2; D unresolved. Trimming took 3 bases from V and 2 from J, leaving 13 bases between them. Germline values: CDR1 SNHLY, CDR2 FYNNEI. The length of the CDR3 is 15 residues. The CDR3 DNA is TGTGCCAGCAGTGAGGAATTCGGGAAAAACTATGGCTACACCTTC. It is translated as CASSEEFGKNYGYTF.

V and J are TRBV11-2 and TRBJ2-1; D possibly uses TRBD1 or TRBD2 (5 bases each). The length of the CDR3 is 15 residues. Germline values: CDR1 SGHAT, CDR2 FQNNGV. Trimming removed 5 bases at V and 7 bases at J, with 18 bases between. The CDR3 protein is CASSQGRAQWNEQFF. The CDR3 DNA sequence: TGTGCCAGCAGCCAGGGACGGGCCCAGTGGAATGAGCAGTTCTTC. The variable domain in full, completed from reference TRBV11-2 and TRBJ2-1, reads EAGVAQSPRYKIIEKRQSVAFWCNPISGHATLYWYQQILGQGPKLLIQFQNNGVVDDSQLPKDRFSAERLKGVDSTLKIQPAKLEDSAVYLCASSQGRAQWNEQFFGPGTRLTVL.

This chain joins TRBV25-1 and TRBJ1-1, with no clear D. CDR3 size: 13 residues. Germline-derived CDR1 and CDR2 are MGHDK and SYGVNS. Trimming took 5 bases from V and 1 from J, leaving 8 bases between them. The CDR3: CASSTIQNTEAFF. For the CDR3, the DNA is TGTGCCAGCAGTACAATTCAGAACACTGAAGCTTTCTTT.

This chain joins TRBV5-6 and TRBJ2-2, with TRBD2 identical over 9 bases. The length of the CDR3 is 17 residues. V lost 2 bases to trimming and J lost 3 bases; unmatched junction nucleotides: 8. CDR1 is SGHDT and CDR2 is YYEEEE in the germline V gene. Here the CDR3 reads CASSFAELAGYTGELFF. DNA for the CDR3: TGTGCCAGCAGCTTCGCGGAGCTAGCGGGGTACACCGGGGAGCTGTTTTTT.

The V gene is TRBV2, the J gene TRBJ2-2; 7 nucleotides match TRBD1. The V gene's germline CDR1 is SNHLY and CDR2 FYNNEI. The CDR3 consists of 15 residues. Trimming at V came to 7 bases and at J to 5 bases, leaving 10 bases not matched to a gene. The CDR3 nucleotides read TGTGCCAGCAAAGAAGTGACAGGGCCGACCGGGGAGCTGTTTTTT. Translated: CASKEVTGPTGELFF.

This clone was observed many times. The chain links TRBV15 to TRBJ2-4; D ambiguous. This CDR3 contains 15 residues. The germline V gene has CDR1 LNHNV and CDR2 YYDKDF (reference sequence). V was pared by 0 bases and J by 8 bases, with 14 bases between. CDR3 protein: CATSREGQANDIQYF. CDR3 in DNA: TGTGCCACCAGCAGAGAAGGGCAGGCCAACGACATTCAGTACTTC.

J is TRBJ2-5 and V is TRBV28; 11 bases map to TRBD1. CDR1 and CDR2 (germline): MDHEN, SYDVKM. V dropped 5 bases and J dropped 1; count of bases not matched to a gene: 9. The CDR3 is 17 amino acids. CDR3 DNA: TGTGCCAGCAGTAAGGACAGGGGGCACGGGGGCCAAGAGACCCAGTACTTC. The encoded protein is CASSKDRGHGGQETQYF.

The genes are TRBV11-2 and TRBJ2-5, with D tentatively TRBD2 (5 bases). This CDR3 region has 16 residues. Trimming pared 4 bases from V and 2 bases from J, leaving 17 bases between. CDR1 is SGHAT, CDR2 FQNNGV, per germline. The CDR3 region is CASSSPSSGTQETQYF. The CDR3 bases are TGTGCCAGCAGCTCGCCCTCGAGCGGAACTCAAGAGACCCAGTACTTC.

Only one count was recorded for this clone. This likely stems from a read error, as it lies one base from a far larger clone. This chain uses TRBV5-6 with TRBJ1-1; D gene uncertain. CDR3 length equals 12 residues. In germline, CDR1 is SGHDT, CDR2 YYEEEE. The chain's CDR3 is CANSLVTTEAFF. The CDR3 nucleotides read TGTGCCAACAGCTTGGTGACCACTGAAGCTTTCTTT.

A word on this clone: The same CDR3 arises from other DNA sequences in this sample as well. The chain carries TRBV6-1 and TRBJ1-2; TRBD1 matches at 7 bases. The CDR3 consists of 11 residues. The germline V gene has CDR1 MNHNS and CDR2 SASEGT. Trimming took 8 bases from V and 5 from J; bases not matched to a gene: 2. The CDR3 sequence: CASGDSYGYTF. In nucleotides, the CDR3 is TGTGCCAGCGGGGACAGTTATGGCTACACCTTC.